The 20 T cell receptor beta chains presented below share a single source sample, sequenced in a study of blood T cell repertoires in COVID-19 (TCRdb year 2020). Library prep was done by the immunoSEQ multiplex PCR assay. What TCRdb holds here is the immuneACCESS table cut down to in-frame rearrangements. Part of the clones is not present; checked against another copy, under half of the missing clones reflect an unresolved V gene, and the others are unexplained. This sample lists 150,000 to 200,000 clones; over 80% were detected once. Jointly, the top ten make up roughly 5% of the sample. The sample comprised PBMCs or T cells enriched from blood (not recorded which). The source of these receptors is a man aged 70 or older who had been exposed to COVID-19.

The rearrangement uses TRBV11-2 and TRBJ2-3, with D possibly matching TRBD1 (5 bases). The germline gives CDR1 SGHAT, CDR2 FQNNGV. The CDR3 loop spans 15 amino acids. Trimming took off 3 bases at V and 2 bases at J, with 12 bases between the two ends. For the CDR3, the DNA is TGTGCCAGCAGCTTGGGGCCCAGTCCCACAGATACGCAGTATTTT. Protein product: CASSLGPSPTDTQYF.

V usage is TRBV6-2 or TRBV6-3 and J usage is TRBJ1-2, with TRBD1 matching over 9 bases. Per germline, CDR1 MNHEY and CDR2 SVGEGT. V trimming: 5 bases; J trimming: 5 bases; junction bases outside the gene matches: 9. CDR3 length equals 15 residues. The CDR3 DNA reads as TGTGCCAGCAGTGACCCGGGACAGGGTTTGTATGGCTACACCTTC. It yields the protein CASSDPGQGLYGYTF.

This clone was recorded only once. Within the sample, other DNA sequences also encode this same CDR3. V is TRBV18 and J is TRBJ1-5, with D unresolved. Germline CDR1 KGHSH, CDR2 LQKENI. This CDR3 region has 14 residues. The V end was cut by 2 bases, the J end by 2 bases, with 7 bases between. DNA for the CDR3: TGTGCCAGCTCACCAGGCGGGGGCAATCAGCCCCAGCATTTT. This codes for CASSPGGGNQPQHF. The full variable domain, completed using reference TRBV18 and TRBJ1-5, is NAGVMQNPRHLVRRRGQEARLRCSPMKGHSHVYWYRQLPEEGLKFMVYLQKENIIDESGMPKERFSAEFPKEGPSILRIQQVVRGDSAAYFCASSPGGGNQPQHFGDGTRLSIL.

The CDR3 coding sequence is TGTGCCAGCACCCACCTCGGAGGGGGCTGGAATTCACCCCTCCACTTT. This sequence encodes CASTHLGGGWNSPLHF. The chain is built from TRBV27 and TRBJ1-6; 7 bases align to TRBD1. CDR1 is MNHEY, CDR2 SMNVEV, per germline (reference sequence). The CDR3 is made up of 16 amino acids. J gave up 7 bases and V 7 bases, and 13 bases lay outside the gene matches.

The rearrangement links TRBV19 to TRBJ2-2, with D possibly matching TRBD1 (5 bases). The V and J ends lost 9 bases and 5 bases respectively, with 16 bases between them. Per the germline V gene, CDR1 is LNHDA and CDR2 is SQIVND (reference sequence). This CDR3 region has 14 residues. CDR3 sequence reads: CASQDSVFTGELFF. The CDR3 nucleotides are TGTGCCAGCCAAGACAGTGTATTTACCGGGGAGCTGTTTTTT.

This chain links TRBV4-1 with TRBJ1-5; TRBD1 matches 7 bases. The CDR3 length is 16 residues. The V segment lost 3 bases and the J segment 0 bases; nucleotides outside the gene matches: 5. Germline V gene lookup returns CDR1 MGHRA and CDR2 YSYEKL. Here the CDR3 reads CASSHGTGASNQPQHF. The CDR3 DNA sequence: TGCGCCAGCAGCCATGGTACAGGGGCTAGCAATCAGCCCCAGCATTTT.

This clone was observed at least ten times. DNA for the CDR3: TGTGCCAGCAGTCTGGACGGGAATGGCAAGCCCCAGCATTTT. Residues: CASSLDGNGKPQHF. The chain carries TRBV6-5 and TRBJ1-5; D call uncertain. Trimming cost V 5 bases and J 8 bases, with 16 bases left between them. The CDR3 extends over 14 amino acids. The germline V gene has CDR1 MNHEY and CDR2 SVGAGI.

This chain connects TRBV19 to TRBJ2-3, with D hard to call. CDR1 and CDR2 (germline): LNHDA, SQIVND (reference sequence). CDR3 length equals 15 residues. Trimming shortened V by 5 bases and J by 2 bases, and 14 bases separated the two germline ends. The CDR3 DNA follows: TGTGCCAGTAGTCAACTCCCCATCGACACAGATACGCAGTATTTT. It yields the protein CASSQLPIDTDTQYF. The variable domain in full, completed from reference TRBV19 and TRBJ2-3, reads DGGITQSPKYLFRKEGQNVTLSCEQNLNHDAMYWYRQDPGQGLRLIYYSQIVNDFQKGDIAEGYSVSREKKESFPLTVTSAQKNPTAFYLCASSQLPIDTDTQYFGPGTRLTVL.

Here the CDR3 reads CASSPGGGQAEKLFF. As DNA, the CDR3 is TGTGCCAGCAGTCCCGGAGGGGGACAGGCAGAAAAACTGTTTTTT. V is TRBV28 and J is TRBJ1-4, with 8 positions matching TRBD1. Germline loops: CDR1 MDHEN, CDR2 SYDVKM. V trimming: 5 bases; J trimming: 8 bases; junction bases outside the gene matches: 10. This CDR3 region has 15 residues.

The chain joins TRBV11-3 to TRBJ2-3; D is unresolved. This CDR3 has 12 residues. Germline CDR1 reads SGHNT; CDR2 reads YENEEA. V was pared by 2 bases and J by 4 bases, with 4 bases between. The CDR3 loop reads CASSLSPDTQYF. CDR3 DNA: TGTGCCAGCAGCTTAAGCCCAGATACGCAGTATTTT.

The V call is TRBV7-9, the J call TRBJ1-4; D not resolved. Germline V CDR1 and CDR2: SEHNR, FQNEAQ (reference sequence). V lost 5 bases and J lost 5, with 15 bases in between. The length of the CDR3 is 15 residues. The CDR3 spells CASSAEGSSNEKLFF. In nucleotides, the CDR3 is TGTGCCAGCAGCGCCGAGGGAAGTTCCAATGAAAAACTGTTTTTT.

V and J are TRBV19 and TRBJ1-2, with TRBD1 matching over 7 bases. Germline values: CDR1 LNHDA, CDR2 SQIVND (reference sequence). Trimming cost V 6 bases and J 7 bases; bases outside gene matches: 11. The CDR3 sequence is 14 residues long. The CDR3 coding sequence is TGTGCCAGTAGCCCGGGACAGCTTCCCTCTGGCTACACCTTC. It is translated as CASSPGQLPSGYTF. The entire variable domain, with the rest obtained from reference TRBV19 and TRBJ1-2, is as follows: DGGITQSPKYLFRKEGQNVTLSCEQNLNHDAMYWYRQDPGQGLRLIYYSQIVNDFQKGDIAEGYSVSREKKESFPLTVTSAQKNPTAFYLCASSPGQLPSGYTFGSGTRLTVV.

This clone was counted only a few times. J is TRBJ1-3 and V is TRBV30; no clear D. V shed 2 bases and J shed 3 bases, with 8 bases lying between them. The CDR3 covers 13 residues. Germline V gene data show CDR1 as GTSNPN and CDR2 as SVGIG (reference sequence). This CDR3 reads CAWSPILGNTIYF. CDR3 sequence (DNA): TGTGCCTGGAGTCCTATCCTTGGAAACACCATATATTTT.

The chain employs TRBV5-8 and TRBJ1-5; D unresolved. V was cut by 0 bases and J by 3 bases, with 7 bases left in between. Germline V gives CDR1 SGHTS, CDR2 YDEGEE. This CDR3 spans 14 amino acids. DNA of the CDR3: TGTGCCAGCAGCTTGGCGGGTCCCAATCAGCCCCAGCATTTT. Encoded protein: CASSLAGPNQPQHF. Full variable domain (missing parts from reference TRBV5-8 and TRBJ1-5): EAGVTQSPTHLIKTRGQQATLRCSPISGHTSVYWYQQALGLGLQFLLWYDEGEERNRGNFPPRFSGRQFPNYSSELNVNALELEDSALYLCASSLAGPNQPQHFGDGTRLSIL.

The genes are TRBV10-3 and TRBJ1-1, with 9 nucleotides matching TRBD1. Germline CDR1 and CDR2: ENHRY and SYGVKD. This CDR3 contains 13 residues. V shed 5 bases, J shed 7 bases, and the junction held 5 bases outside the gene matches. CDR3 DNA sequence: TGTGCCATCAGTATACAGGGGGCTAATGAAGCTTTCTTT. Translating gives CAISIQGANEAFF.

This clone appeared once. This sequence joins TRBV19 and TRBJ1-1; D uncertain. The V gene's germline CDR1 is LNHDA and CDR2 SQIVND (reference sequence). Trimming cost V 3 bases and J 2 bases, with 13 bases left between them. The CDR3 runs to 15 residues. The CDR3 DNA reads as TGTGCCAGTAGTATCATAACAGCAGTTAACACTGAAGCTTTCTTT. This gives the protein CASSIITAVNTEAFF.

The chain recombines TRBV28 with TRBJ2-1, with 9 bases matching TRBD2. The CDR3 has 20 residues. J was trimmed by 1 base and V by 2 bases; bases with no gene match: 15. Per germline, CDR1 MDHEN and CDR2 SYDVKM. CDR3 in DNA: TGTGCCAGCAGTTTACTCCCTGGCGGGAGGGCCTTTAAGTCCTACAATGAGCAGTTCTTC. Its protein is CASSLLPGGRAFKSYNEQFF.

The chain combines TRBV24-1 with TRBJ2-5; possibly TRBD1 for D (6 bases). The CDR3 sequence is 15 residues long. V was cut by 2 bases and J by 2 bases, with 11 bases left in between. Germline loops: CDR1 KGHDR, CDR2 SFDVKD. CDR3 nucleotide sequence: TGTGCCACCAGTGATTCGGGACATGCTCAAGAGACCCAGTACTTC. Its protein product is CATSDSGHAQETQYF.

V usage is TRBV19 and J usage is TRBJ1-6; 7 nucleotides align to TRBD1. The J segment lost 9 bases and the V segment lost 6 bases, leaving 8 bases of the junction unmatched. Germline CDR1 and CDR2: LNHDA and SQIVND (reference sequence). This CDR3 spans 14 amino acids. The DNA of the CDR3 is TGTGCCAGTAGCCAGACAGGGTACGGTTCACCCCTCCACTTT. Its translation: CASSQTGYGSPLHF.

The V call is TRBV24-1, the J call TRBJ2-7; 7 bases match TRBD1. The CDR3 loop spans 13 amino acids. The J segment lost 7 bases and the V segment lost 4 bases, leaving 6 bases of the junction unmatched. The V gene's germline CDR1 is KGHDR and CDR2 SFDVKD. The CDR3 spells CATSEPDRREQYF. As DNA, the CDR3 is TGTGCCACCAGTGAACCGGACAGGCGGGAGCAGTACTTC.